These T cell receptor beta chains were read from a single sample in a study of T-cell memory formation after mild COVID-19. One entry per CDR3 protein, called by TCRdb with MiXCR from the 5' RACE reads. The sample records 500,000 to 600,000 distinct CDR3 sequences, more than 15% being singletons. Sequenced input: PBMCs or a T cell subset sorted from them (not recorded which). The receptors derive from an adult woman who had mild COVID-19 (a few samples of this study predate the infection). Cell type and time point are not known. Both conserved end residues are part of each CDR3. The D gene is left open where the match is weak. Only part of the rows carry a size: once, few, many, or a class if the clone is expanded.

d_gene,j_gene,v_gene,abundance,CDR3nt,CDR3aa
-,TRBJ2-3,TRBV20-1,-,TGCAGTGCTAGCCCCCCCGCGCCCTCGGGAGATACGCAGTATTTT,CSASPPAPSGDTQYF
-,TRBJ1-1,TRBV4-3,few,TGCGCCAGCAGCCAAGACAGGACGCCGAACACTGAAGCTTTCTTT,CASSQDRTPNTEAFF
-,TRBJ2-7,TRBV5-1,few,TGCGCCAGCAGCTTGGCCCGGGGGGCCCCCTACGAGCAGTACTTC,CASSLARGAPYEQYF
-,TRBJ2-7,TRBV20-1,-,TGCAGTGCTCTCAGGGGCTACGAGCAGTACTTC,CSALRGYEQYF
-,TRBJ2-5,TRBV12-3/TRBV12-4,few,TGTGCCAGCAGTTTCCCATCGCAGACCCAGTACTTC,CASSFPSQTQYF
-,TRBJ1-1,TRBV6-5,few,TGTGCCAGCAGTTACTCGAGGGGGGCCCCTGAAGCTTTCTTT,CASSYSRGAPEAFF
-,TRBJ2-1,TRBV7-3,few,TGTGCCAGCAGCTTAACAGGCGGGCAGGTCTTGGGGGAGCAGTTCTTC,CASSLTGGQVLGEQFF
-,TRBJ2-3,TRBV20-1,-,TGCAGTGCTACTGGTCAGGGCTTCACAGATACGCAGTATTTT,CSATGQGFTDTQYF
-,TRBJ2-7,TRBV4-3,few,TGCGCCAGCAGCCAAGTATATCAGGACTCCTACGAGCAGTACTTC,CASSQVYQDSYEQYF
TRBD2,TRBJ2-1,TRBV9,few,TGTGCCAGCAGCGTCGGACTAGCGGGAGTTTACAATGAGCAGTTCTTC,CASSVGLAGVYNEQFF
TRBD2,TRBJ2-7,TRBV7-2,many,TGTGCCAGCAGCTTAAGTCTGGGGCGGGAGAGAGCCTACGAGCAGTACTTC,CASSLSLGRERAYEQYF
TRBD1,TRBJ1-6,TRBV5-5,few,TGTGCCAGCAGCTTTCTAACAGGGGGAGGTTCACCCCTCCACTTT,CASSFLTGGGSPLHF
-,TRBJ1-2,TRBV30,few,TGTGCCTGGCTTGGGCCACCGGCTAACTATGGCTACACCTTC,CAWLGPPANYGYTF
-,TRBJ2-3,TRBV12-3/TRBV12-4,many,TGTGCCACCCAGAGGTTGGGGGAGACCACAGATACGCAGTATTTT,CATQRLGETTDTQYF
-,TRBJ2-1,TRBV7-7,few,TGTGCCAGCAGCTTGCAGACAGGCGGCAATGAGCAGTTCTTC,CASSLQTGGNEQFF
-,TRBJ2-5,TRBV7-2,-,TGTGCCAGCAGCCTCATGAAAGAGACCCAGTACTTC,CASSLMKETQYF
TRBD1,TRBJ2-1,TRBV7-2,few,TGTGCCAGCAGCCGCAACGGACAGGGGTACTACAATGAGCAGTTCTTC,CASSRNGQGYYNEQFF
-,TRBJ2-4,TRBV3-1,-,TGTGCCAGCAGCCAGGGTGTAGGGACCAAAAACATTCAGTACTTC,CASSQGVGTKNIQYF
-,TRBJ2-2,TRBV7-3,few,TGTGCCAGCAGCTTTAGGGCTAGCGGGGAGCTGTTTTTT,CASSFRASGELFF
TRBD2,TRBJ2-3,TRBV20-1,once,TGCAGTGCTCCTACTAGCGGCTACACAGATACGCAGTATTTT,CSAPTSGYTDTQYF
TRBD2,TRBJ2-1,TRBV4-3,few,TGCGCCAGCAGCCAAGCGGTAGCGGGGGCCCTTTACAATGAGCAGTTCTTC,CASSQAVAGALYNEQFF
TRBD2,TRBJ2-2,TRBV12-3/TRBV12-4,few,TGTGCCAGCAGTTTACTAGCGGGGAGGGGGGAGCTGTTTTTT,CASSLLAGRGELFF
-,TRBJ2-2,TRBV29-1,few,TGCAGCGTTGAAGAGGGGGCGAAGAACACCGGGGAGCTGTTTTTT,CSVEEGAKNTGELFF
-,TRBJ2-5,TRBV7-8,-,TGTGCCAGCAGCAAGGAGGTGGGGGCATCAGAGACCCAGTACTTC,CASSKEVGASETQYF
-,TRBJ1-1,TRBV7-2,-,TGTGCCAGCAGCCTGGGGGGACTTTACACTGAAGCTTTCTTT,CASSLGGLYTEAFF
-,TRBJ1-1,TRBV7-3,-,TGTGCCAGCAGCTCCGGGGGGGCAGCTTTCTTT,CASSSGGAAFF
-,TRBJ2-7,TRBV6-6,-,TGTGCCAGCAGCCCGGGTCAGGGAGAGGGCTACGAGCAGTACTTC,CASSPGQGEGYEQYF
-,TRBJ2-2,TRBV6-1,few,TGTGCCAGCATCACTCAGGGAATCGGGGAGCTGTTTTTT,CASITQGIGELFF
TRBD2,TRBJ2-1,TRBV5-1,-,TGCGCCAGCAACGGGGGAGGGGTTGAGGATGAGCAGTTCTTC,CASNGGGVEDEQFF
TRBD1,TRBJ1-3,TRBV30,-,TGTGCCTGGAGGGATCTGAGGGGGCAGCCAAGCTCTGGAAACACCATATATTTT,CAWRDLRGQPSSGNTIYF
TRBD2,TRBJ2-7,TRBV3-1,few,TGTGCCAGCAGCCAAGTGTCGGGACTAGCGGAGCAGTACTTC,CASSQVSGLAEQYF
-,TRBJ2-2,TRBV20-1,few,TGCAGTGCTAGAGGCACTCCGACAGCCTACACCGGGGAGCTGTTTTTT,CSARGTPTAYTGELFF
-,TRBJ2-5,TRBV6-1,-,TGTGCCAGCAGCGGACGGGACTACCAAGAGACCCAGTACTTC,CASSGRDYQETQYF
-,TRBJ1-2,TRBV7-2,-,TGTGCCAGCAGCCCTCAGGGGAATTCTGGCTACACCTTC,CASSPQGNSGYTF
-,TRBJ2-7,TRBV12-3/TRBV12-4,few,TGTGCCAGCAGTTTAATCGTTGGAGGACCGGGGTACGAGCAGTACTTC,CASSLIVGGPGYEQYF
TRBD1,TRBJ1-2,TRBV18,-,TGTGCCAGCTCACCAATGAGCACAGGGGGGTCAAACTATGGCTACACCTTC,CASSPMSTGGSNYGYTF
TRBD1,TRBJ1-2,TRBV20-1,-,TGCAGTGCTAGAGCTTTCGACAGGGTCGGTGGCTACACCTTC,CSARAFDRVGGYTF
TRBD2,TRBJ2-1,TRBV19,few,TGTGCCAGTAGTCCGCGACTAGCGGGTCAGCAGTTCTTC,CASSPRLAGQQFF
TRBD2,TRBJ2-2,TRBV5-1,few,TGCGCCAGCAGCTTGGCTGTAGCGGGGGCGCCCGGGGAGCTGTTTTTT,CASSLAVAGAPGELFF
TRBD1,TRBJ2-1,TRBV6-2/TRBV6-3,-,TGTGCCAGCAGTTTCGACAGGGGGCCCAATGAGCAGTTCTTC,CASSFDRGPNEQFF
-,TRBJ2-3,TRBV24-1,-,TGTGCCACCAGTGATCCCCGGGGTGGGAACACAGATACGCAGTATTTT,CATSDPRGGNTDTQYF
TRBD1,TRBJ2-1,TRBV9,-,TGTGCCAGCACCGGGGCAGAAGCGACAGGGACGGGACGTAGTAACAATGAGCAGTTCTTC,CASTGAEATGTGRSNNEQFF
-,TRBJ2-7,TRBV7-9,-,TGTGCCAGCAGCTGGGAAGGGGTCTACGAGCAGTACTTC,CASSWEGVYEQYF
TRBD1,TRBJ2-7,TRBV12-3/TRBV12-4,-,TGTGCCAGCAGCAAGGGGGACAGACCCTACGAGCAGTACTTC,CASSKGDRPYEQYF
-,TRBJ1-2,TRBV19,few,TGTGCCAGTATAGACGGGGTTGCTGGCTACACCTTC,CASIDGVAGYTF
-,TRBJ2-2,TRBV6-5,-,TGTGCCAGCAGTTACTTGACAGTTGGAGCCGGGGAGCTGTTTTTT,CASSYLTVGAGELFF
-,TRBJ2-7,TRBV19,-,TGTGCCAGTAGTAAGTTGCCAGGAGCCTACTACGAGCAGTACTTC,CASSKLPGAYYEQYF
TRBD1,TRBJ2-2,TRBV20-1,few,TGCAGTGCCGGACAGGGAAATACCGGGGAGCTGTTTTTT,CSAGQGNTGELFF
-,TRBJ2-5,TRBV5-4,-,TGTGCCAGCAGCTTAGTTCCGGGGGCGGGGGAGACCCAGTACTTC,CASSLVPGAGETQYF
-,TRBJ1-6,TRBV25-1,-,TGTGCCAGCAGTTCTGGATGGGATTCACCCCTCCACTTT,CASSSGWDSPLHF
-,TRBJ2-7,TRBV7-2,-,TGTGCCAGCAGCCCAAATATCCACGAGCAGTACTTC,CASSPNIHEQYF